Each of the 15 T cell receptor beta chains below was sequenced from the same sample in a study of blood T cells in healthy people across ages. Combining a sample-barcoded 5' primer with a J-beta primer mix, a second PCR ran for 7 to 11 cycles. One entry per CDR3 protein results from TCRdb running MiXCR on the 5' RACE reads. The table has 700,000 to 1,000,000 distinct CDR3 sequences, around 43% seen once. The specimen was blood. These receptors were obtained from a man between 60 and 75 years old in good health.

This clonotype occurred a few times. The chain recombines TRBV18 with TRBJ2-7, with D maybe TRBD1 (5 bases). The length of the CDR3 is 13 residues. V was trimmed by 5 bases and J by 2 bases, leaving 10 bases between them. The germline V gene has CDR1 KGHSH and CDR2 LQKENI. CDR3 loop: CASSSAGTYEQYF. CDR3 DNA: TGTGCCAGCTCATCGGCAGGGACCTACGAGCAGTACTTC.

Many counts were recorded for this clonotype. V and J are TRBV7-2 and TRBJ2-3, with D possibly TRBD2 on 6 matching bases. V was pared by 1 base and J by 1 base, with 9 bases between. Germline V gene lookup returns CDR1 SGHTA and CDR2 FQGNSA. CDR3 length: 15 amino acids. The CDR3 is CASSLDGLRTDTQYF. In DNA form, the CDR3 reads TGTGCCAGCAGCTTAGACGGACTACGCACAGATACGCAGTATTTT.

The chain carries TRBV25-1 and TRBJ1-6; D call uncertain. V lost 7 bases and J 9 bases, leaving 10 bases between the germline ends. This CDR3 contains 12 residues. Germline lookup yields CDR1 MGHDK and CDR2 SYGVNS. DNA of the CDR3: TGTGCCAGCATCGGGAGCGGTTCACCCCTCCACTTT. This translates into CASIGSGSPLHF.

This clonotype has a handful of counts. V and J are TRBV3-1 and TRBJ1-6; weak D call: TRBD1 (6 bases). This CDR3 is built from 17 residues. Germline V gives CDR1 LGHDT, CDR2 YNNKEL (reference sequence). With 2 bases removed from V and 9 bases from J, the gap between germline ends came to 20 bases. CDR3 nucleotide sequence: TGTGCCAGCAGCCAATATGGGCTCGTGGGGGCCGGTTCACCCCTCCACTTT. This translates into CASSQYGLVGAGSPLHF.

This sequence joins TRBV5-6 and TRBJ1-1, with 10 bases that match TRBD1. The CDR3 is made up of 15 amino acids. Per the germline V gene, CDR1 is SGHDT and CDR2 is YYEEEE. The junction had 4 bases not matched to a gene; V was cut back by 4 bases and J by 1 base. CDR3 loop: CASSKTGGPNTEAFF. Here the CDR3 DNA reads TGTGCCAGCAGCAAGACAGGGGGCCCGAACACTGAAGCTTTCTTT.

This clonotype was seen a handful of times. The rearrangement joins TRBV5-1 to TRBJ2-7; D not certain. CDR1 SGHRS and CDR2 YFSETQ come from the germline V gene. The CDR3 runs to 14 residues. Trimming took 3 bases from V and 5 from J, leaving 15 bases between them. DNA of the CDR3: TGCGCCAGCAGCTCCTACTGGGGATTGGACGAGCAGTACTTC. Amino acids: CASSSYWGLDEQYF.

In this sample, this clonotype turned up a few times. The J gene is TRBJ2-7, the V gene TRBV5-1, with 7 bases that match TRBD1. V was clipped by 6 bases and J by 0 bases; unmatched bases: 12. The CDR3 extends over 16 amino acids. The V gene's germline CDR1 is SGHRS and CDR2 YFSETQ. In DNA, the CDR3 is TGCGCCAGCACCCCACAGGGGACAATTGGCTCCTACGAGCAGTACTTC. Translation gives CASTPQGTIGSYEQYF. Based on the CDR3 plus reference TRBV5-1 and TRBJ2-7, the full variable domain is KAGVTQTPRYLIKTRGQQVTLSCSPISGHRSVSWYQQTPGQGLQFLFEYFSETQRNKGNFPGRFSGRQFSNSRSEMNVSTLELGDSALYLCASTPQGTIGSYEQYFGPGTRLTVT.

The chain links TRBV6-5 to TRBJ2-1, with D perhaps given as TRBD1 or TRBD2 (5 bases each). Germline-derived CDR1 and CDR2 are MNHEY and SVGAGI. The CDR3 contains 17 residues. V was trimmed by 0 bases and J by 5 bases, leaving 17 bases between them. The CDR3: CASSYSPWGEGDNEQFF. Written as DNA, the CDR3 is TGTGCCAGCAGTTACTCGCCCTGGGGCGAGGGAGACAATGAGCAGTTCTTC.

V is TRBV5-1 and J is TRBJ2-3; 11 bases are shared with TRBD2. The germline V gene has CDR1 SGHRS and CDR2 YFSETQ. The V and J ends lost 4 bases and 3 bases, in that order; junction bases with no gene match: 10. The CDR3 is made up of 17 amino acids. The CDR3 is CASSKQTSGAWTDTQYF. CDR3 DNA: TGCGCCAGCAGCAAGCAGACTAGCGGGGCTTGGACAGATACGCAGTATTTT.

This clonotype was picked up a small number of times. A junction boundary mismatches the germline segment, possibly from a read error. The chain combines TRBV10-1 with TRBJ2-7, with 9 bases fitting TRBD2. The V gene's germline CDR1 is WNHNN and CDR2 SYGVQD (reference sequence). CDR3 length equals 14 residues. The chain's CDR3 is CASSESGLAYEQYF. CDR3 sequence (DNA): TGTGCCAGCAGTGAATCGGGACTAGCATACGAGCAGTACTTC.

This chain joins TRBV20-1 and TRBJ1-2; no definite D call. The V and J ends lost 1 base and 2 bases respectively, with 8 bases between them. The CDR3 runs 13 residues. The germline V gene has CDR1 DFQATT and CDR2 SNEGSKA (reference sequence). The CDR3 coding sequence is TGCAGTGCTAGAGTGGGCAGAAACTATGGCTACACCTTC. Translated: CSARVGRNYGYTF.

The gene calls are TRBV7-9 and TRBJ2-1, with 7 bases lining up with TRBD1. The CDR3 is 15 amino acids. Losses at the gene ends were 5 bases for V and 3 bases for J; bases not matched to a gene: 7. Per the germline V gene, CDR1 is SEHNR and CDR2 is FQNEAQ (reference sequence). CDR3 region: CASSPGTADYNEQFF. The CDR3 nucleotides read TGTGCCAGCAGCCCCGGGACAGCAGACTACAATGAGCAGTTCTTC.

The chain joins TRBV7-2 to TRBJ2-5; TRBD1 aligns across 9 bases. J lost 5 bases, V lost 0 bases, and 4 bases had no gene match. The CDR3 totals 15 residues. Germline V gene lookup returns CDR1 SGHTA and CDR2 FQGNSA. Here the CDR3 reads CASSLARTGVETQYF. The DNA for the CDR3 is TGTGCCAGCAGCTTAGCGAGGACAGGGGTCGAGACCCAGTACTTC.

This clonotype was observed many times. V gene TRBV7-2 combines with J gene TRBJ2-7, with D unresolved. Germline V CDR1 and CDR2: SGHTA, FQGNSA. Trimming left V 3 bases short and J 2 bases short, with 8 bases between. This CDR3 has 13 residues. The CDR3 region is CASSLAVPYEQYF. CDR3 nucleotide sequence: TGTGCCAGCAGCTTGGCGGTACCCTACGAGCAGTACTTC.

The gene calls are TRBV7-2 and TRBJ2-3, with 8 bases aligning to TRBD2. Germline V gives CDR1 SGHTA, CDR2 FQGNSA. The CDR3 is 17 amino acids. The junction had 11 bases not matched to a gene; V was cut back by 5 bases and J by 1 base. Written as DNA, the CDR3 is TGTGCCAGCAGCGGTGTCCTAAGCGGGGGCCGCACAGATACGCAGTATTTT. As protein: CASSGVLSGGRTDTQYF.